This is a list of T cell receptor beta chains from one sample in a study of blood T cell repertoires in COVID-19. Sequencing used immunoSEQ multiplex PCR; TCRdb keeps in-frame clones, though not all of them. The profile covers roughly 240,000 clones, with 86% appearing a single time and over 5.5% taken by the ten largest. Sequenced input: peripheral blood. Receptors originate from a woman over 75 with COVID-19, enrolled during active disease. CDR3s include the opening cysteine and the closing phenylalanine or tryptophan. A D gene is named only where the DNA matches it firmly. Size is omitted from some rows. Given values are once, few, many or a class for expanded clones.

NA 13 TRBJ1-1 TRBV29-1 NA CSVVGEMNTEAFF TGCAGCGTTGTCGGAGAGATGAACACTGAAGCTTTCTTT
NA 15 TRBJ1-5 TRBV5-1 TRBD1 CASSVTGDSNQPQHF TGCGCCAGCAGCGTGACAGGGGATAGCAATCAGCCCCAGCATTTT
NA 14 TRBJ1-2 TRBV28 NA CASSLINRDHGYTF TGTGCCAGCAGTTTAATCAACAGGGATCATGGCTACACCTTC
NA 15 TRBJ2-2 TRBV9 TRBD1 CASSALQGWAGELFF TGTGCCAGCAGCGCACTACAGGGGTGGGCCGGGGAGCTGTTTTTT
NA 12 TRBJ2-5 TRBV28 NA CASSFLQETQYF TGTGCCAGCAGCTTTCTACAAGAGACCCAGTACTTC
few 14 TRBJ1-1 TRBV7-3 NA CASSLGRGNTEAFF TGTGCCAGCAGCTTGGGGAGGGGGAACACTGAAGCTTTCTTT
NA 12 TRBJ1-2 TRBV6-1 NA CASSDGNYGYTF TGTGCCAGCAGTGACGGGAACTATGGCTACACCTTC
NA 17 TRBJ2-2 TRBV3-1/TRBV3-2 TRBD2 CASSQGWGLANTGELFF TGTGCCAGCAGCCAAGGATGGGGACTAGCGAACACCGGGGAGCTGTTTTTT
NA 13 TRBJ2-7 TRBV18 NA CASSPQTRYEQYF TGTGCCAGCTCACCACAGACTCGGTACGAGCAGTACTTC
few 14 TRBJ2-1 TRBV11-3 TRBD2 CASSLSRASGEQFF TGTGCCAGCAGCTTATCAAGGGCTAGCGGCGAGCAGTTCTTC
NA 14 TRBJ1-2 TRBV5-1 TRBD1 CASRRGQGVDGYTF TGCGCCAGCAGGAGGGGACAGGGGGTGGATGGCTACACCTTC
NA 14 TRBJ1-1 TRBV18 NA CASSPMAGNTEAFF TGTGCCAGCTCACCCATGGCGGGAAACACTGAAGCTTTCTTT
few 14 TRBJ1-5 TRBV2 TRBD1 CASSTQGANQPQHF TGTGCCAGCAGTACCCAGGGGGCCAATCAGCCCCAGCATTTT
NA 16 TRBJ1-4 TRBV28 TRBD1 CASSLEGATSNEKLFF TGTGCCAGCAGTTTGGAGGGGGCAACCTCTAATGAAAAACTGTTTTTT